The entry that follows covers one T cell receptor (beta chain) sequence. The sample belongs to a study of blood T cell repertoires in COVID-19. In the original workflow: By means of reference gene primer amplification, nucleated cell counts were estimated. The repertoire was sequenced with immunoSEQ multiplex PCR; TCRdb's copy has only in-frame clones and lacks some. That table furnishes V, J and clone size, whereas the DNA furnished D and trimming. There are 150,000 to 200,000 clones in the sample; around 88% occur only once, and around 4% lies in the top ten. The CDR3 is made up of 12 amino acids. Germline CDR1 reads MNHNY; CDR2 reads SVGAGI (reference sequence). V lost 1 base and J lost 7, with 7 bases in between.

The sample comprised peripheral blood. The sequence came from a woman in her 30s with acute or convalescent COVID-19. The J gene is TRBJ1-1, the V gene TRBV6-6; D is undetermined. The CDR3 spells CASSYLANEAFF. The CDR3 DNA reads TGTGCCAGCAGTTACTTAGCAAATGAAGCTTTCTTT.